The 8 T cell receptor beta chains in this list originate from one sample, sequenced in a study of patients and donors after allogeneic stem cell transplantation. TCRdb ran MiXCR on the RT-PCR reads and lists one entry per CDR3 protein. The sample holds approximately 410,000 distinct CDR3 sequences, around 16% seen once. Sequencing used blood, either unsorted or a sorted T cell fraction (not recorded which). These receptors were taken from a human donor who was either an allogeneic HSCT recipient or a stem cell or donor lymphocyte infusion donor (not recorded which). It is not recorded whose cells these are; they may come from a transplant donor.

The gene calls are TRBV5-1 and TRBJ2-2; TRBD1 matches 9 bases. Germline assignment: CDR1 SGHRS and CDR2 YFSETQ. Trimming removed 4 bases from V and 1 base from J; junction bases left unmatched: 8. There are 17 residues in the CDR3. The CDR3 DNA reads as TGCGCCAGCAGCGTCGGGACAGGGTTGCGGAACACCGGGGAGCTGTTTTTT. This codes for CASSVGTGLRNTGELFF.

The chain couples TRBV12-3 or TRBV12-4 to TRBJ2-7; 8 bases match TRBD1. There are 15 residues in the CDR3. The J segment lost 3 bases and the V segment lost 6 bases, leaving 10 bases of the junction unmatched. The CDR3 nucleotides read TGTGCCAGCAGCCGTGACAGGGGTGCAATCTACGAGCAGTACTTC. Translating it yields CASSRDRGAIYEQYF.

This chain links TRBV7-9 with TRBJ2-1; 9 bases align to TRBD2. With V trimmed by 5 bases and J by 3 bases, 11 bases remained unmatched. The CDR3 consists of 17 residues. Germline CDR1 SEHNR, CDR2 FQNEAQ (reference sequence). CDR3 in amino acids: CASSPRGSGSVYNEQFF. The CDR3 coding sequence is TGTGCCAGCAGCCCCCGAGGTAGCGGGAGTGTCTACAATGAGCAGTTCTTC. Looking up the rest from reference TRBV7-9 and TRBJ2-1 gives the full variable domain: DTGVSQNPRHKITKRGQNVTFRCDPISEHNRLYWYRQTLGQGPEFLTYFQNEAQLEKSRLLSDRFSAERPKGSFSTLEIQRTEQGDSAMYLCASSPRGSGSVYNEQFFGPGTRLTVL.

The genes are TRBV4-3 and TRBJ2-7; 9 nucleotides match TRBD1. With V trimmed by 4 bases and J by 4 bases, 11 bases remained unmatched. In germline, CDR1 is LGHNA, CDR2 YSLEER. The CDR3 sequence is 16 residues long. The CDR3 DNA reads TGCGCCAGCAGCCGGTTAAACAGGGGGCTGGTTTACGAGCAGTACTTC. As protein: CASSRLNRGLVYEQYF.

This clonotype came up many times. The V and J genes are TRBV29-1 and TRBJ2-4, with D maybe TRBD2 (6 bases). The CDR3 sequence is 13 residues long. Trimming stripped 4 bases from V and 1 base from J, with 8 bases between. Germline V lookup: CDR1 SQVTM, CDR2 ANQGSEA. CDR3 in DNA: TGCAGCGTTGCTCTAGCGGCCAAAAACATTCAGTACTTC. It is translated as CSVALAAKNIQYF.

J is TRBJ1-6 and V is TRBV20-1; 7 positions agree with TRBD1. The length of the CDR3 is 14 residues. Per the germline V gene, CDR1 is DFQATT and CDR2 is SNEGSKA (reference sequence). V lost 5 bases to trimming and J lost 5 bases; unmatched junction nucleotides: 6. CDR3 residues: CSARTGTDNSPLHF. The CDR3 bases are TGCAGTGCTCGCACCGGGACAGATAATTCACCCCTCCACTTT.

The chain recombines TRBV3-1 with TRBJ1-1; the match to TRBD1 covers 8 bases. Germline CDR1 and CDR2: LGHDT and YNNKEL (reference sequence). This CDR3 is built from 15 residues. V lost 4 bases and J lost 4; bases outside the gene matches: 8. CDR3: CASSPRTGTGTEAFF. CDR3 bases: TGTGCCAGCAGCCCGCGAACGGGGACAGGCACTGAAGCTTTCTTT.

This clonotype has at least ten counts. The CDR3, as DNA: TGTGCCAGCAGCTTAGGACCGGAATACGAGCAGTACTTC. This encodes CASSLGPEYEQYF. The rearrangement uses TRBV11-2 and TRBJ2-7; D unresolved. The V gene's germline CDR1 is SGHAT and CDR2 FQNNGV. V lost 1 base to trimming and J lost 4 bases, with 8 bases between them. The CDR3 is 13 amino acids.